This T cell receptor beta chain appears in the sequencing data of a study of a mutant IDH1 vaccine in newly diagnosed glioma. Study summary: In some groups vaccination began 4-6 weeks post-radiotherapy; others received it with temozolomide. Antecedent treatment encompassed radiotherapy, temozolomide, or their combination; the majority received both.

Time point described: week 23, last vaccination. Every vaccine dose comprised 300 ug of mutant IDH1 20-mer peptide plus topical imiquimod. The CDR3 length is 14 residues. The junction had 5 bases not matched to a gene; V was cut back by 4 bases and J by 3 bases. Germline V CDR1 and CDR2: KGHSH, LQKENI. Regarding this clone: Its specificity is unknown.

Assay: immunoSEQ multiplex PCR; the TCRdb copy retains only in-frame clones and omits some. The table shows about 56,000 clones, with about 87% occurring only once. The receptor comes from a man in his forties with glioma. The chain joins TRBV18 to TRBJ1-1; 7 positions match TRBD1. The specimen comprised PBMCs, sampled from a glioma patient whose treatment included an IDH1 peptide vaccine. CDR3 in DNA: TGTGCCAGCTCACAGGTCCAGGGGGACACTGAAGCTTTCTTT. It specifies CASSQVQGDTEAFF.